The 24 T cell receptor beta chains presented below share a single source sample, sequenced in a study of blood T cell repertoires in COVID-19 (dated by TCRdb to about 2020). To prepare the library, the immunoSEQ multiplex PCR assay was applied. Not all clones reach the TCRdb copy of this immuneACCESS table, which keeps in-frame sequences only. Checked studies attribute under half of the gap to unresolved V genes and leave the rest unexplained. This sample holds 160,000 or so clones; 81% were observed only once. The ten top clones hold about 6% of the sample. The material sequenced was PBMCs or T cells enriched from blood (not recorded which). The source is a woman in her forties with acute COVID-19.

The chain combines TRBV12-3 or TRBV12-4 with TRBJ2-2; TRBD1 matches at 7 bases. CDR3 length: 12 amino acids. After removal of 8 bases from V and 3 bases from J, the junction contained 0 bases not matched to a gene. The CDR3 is CASGTDTGELFF. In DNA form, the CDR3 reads TGTGCCAGCGGGACAGACACCGGGGAGCTGTTTTTT.

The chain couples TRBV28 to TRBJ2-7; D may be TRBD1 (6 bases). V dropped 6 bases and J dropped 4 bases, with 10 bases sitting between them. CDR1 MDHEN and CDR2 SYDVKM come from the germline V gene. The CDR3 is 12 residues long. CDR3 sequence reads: CASSPGVYEQYF. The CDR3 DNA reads TGTGCCAGCAGCCCAGGGGTGTACGAGCAGTACTTC.

CDR3 sequence (DNA): TGTGCCAGCAGCTTAGGGAGACTAGCTACCTACAATGAGCAGTTCTTC. Translation gives CASSLGRLATYNEQFF. The rearrangement links TRBV11-1 to TRBJ2-1, with 7 bases that match TRBD2. The CDR3 is 16 amino acids. V lost 1 base and J lost 2; bases outside the gene matches: 5. Germline CDR1 reads SGHAT; CDR2 reads FQDESV (reference sequence).

CDR3 sequence (DNA): TGCGCCAGCAGCCAAGCTCCCCAGGGTCGCTCTGGAAACACCATATATTTT. Amino acid sequence: CASSQAPQGRSGNTIYF. The chain combines TRBV4-1 with TRBJ1-3; maybe TRBD1 (5 bases). Per the germline V gene, CDR1 is MGHRA and CDR2 is YSYEKL. V gave up 1 base and J gave up 0 bases, with 13 bases separating them. This CDR3 contains 17 residues.

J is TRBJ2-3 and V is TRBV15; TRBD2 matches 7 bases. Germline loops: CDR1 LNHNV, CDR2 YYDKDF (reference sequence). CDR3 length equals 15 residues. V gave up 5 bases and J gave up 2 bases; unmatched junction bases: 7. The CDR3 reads CATSFRAGVTDTQYF. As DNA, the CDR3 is TGTGCCACCAGCTTCCGCGCGGGAGTCACAGATACGCAGTATTTT.

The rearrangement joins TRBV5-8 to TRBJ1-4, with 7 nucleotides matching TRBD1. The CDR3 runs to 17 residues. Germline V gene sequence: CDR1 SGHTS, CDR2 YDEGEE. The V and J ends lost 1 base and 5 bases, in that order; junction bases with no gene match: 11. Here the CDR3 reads CASSLPPFDRANEKLFF. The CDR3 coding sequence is TGTGCCAGCAGCTTGCCCCCGTTCGACAGGGCCAATGAAAAACTGTTTTTT.

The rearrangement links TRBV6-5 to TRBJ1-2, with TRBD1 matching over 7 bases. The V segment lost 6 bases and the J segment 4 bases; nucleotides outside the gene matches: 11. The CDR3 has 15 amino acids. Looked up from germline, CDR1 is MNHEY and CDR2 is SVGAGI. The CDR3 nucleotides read TGTGCCAGCAGCGACACTTCCGGGACAGCCTATGGCTACACCTTC. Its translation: CASSDTSGTAYGYTF.

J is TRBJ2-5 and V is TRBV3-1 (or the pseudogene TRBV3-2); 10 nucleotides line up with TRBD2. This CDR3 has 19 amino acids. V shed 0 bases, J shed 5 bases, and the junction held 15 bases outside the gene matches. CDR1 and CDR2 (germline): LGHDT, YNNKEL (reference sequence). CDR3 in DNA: TGTGCCAGCAGCCAAGATCTAAGGACTAGCGGAGATCGGCGGGAGACCCAGTACTTC. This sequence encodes CASSQDLRTSGDRRETQYF.

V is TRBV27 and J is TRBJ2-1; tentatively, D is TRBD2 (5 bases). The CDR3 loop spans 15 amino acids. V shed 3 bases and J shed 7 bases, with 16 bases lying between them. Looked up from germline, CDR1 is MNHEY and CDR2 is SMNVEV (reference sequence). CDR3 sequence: CASSFSTTVRNEQFF. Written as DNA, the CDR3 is TGTGCCAGCAGTTTTTCGACTACTGTCAGAAATGAGCAGTTCTTC.

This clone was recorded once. The CDR3 DNA is TGTGCCAGCTCACTGCTAGCGGGAGGGGAAGCAGATACGCAGTATTTT. This sequence encodes CASSLLAGGEADTQYF. The rearrangement joins TRBV18 to TRBJ2-3, with 12 positions matching TRBD2. The CDR3 consists of 16 residues. Germline V gives CDR1 KGHSH, CDR2 LQKENI. V lost 4 bases, J lost 4 bases, and 6 bases stayed unmatched.

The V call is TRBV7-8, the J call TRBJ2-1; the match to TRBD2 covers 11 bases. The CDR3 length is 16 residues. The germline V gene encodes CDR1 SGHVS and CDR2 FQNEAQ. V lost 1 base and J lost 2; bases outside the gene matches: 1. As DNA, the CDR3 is TGTGCCAGCAGCTTAGGGGGACTAGCGGCCTACAATGAGCAGTTCTTC. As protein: CASSLGGLAAYNEQFF.

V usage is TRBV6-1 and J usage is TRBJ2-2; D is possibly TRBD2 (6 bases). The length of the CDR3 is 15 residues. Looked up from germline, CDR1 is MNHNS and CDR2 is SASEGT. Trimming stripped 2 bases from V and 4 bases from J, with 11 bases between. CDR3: CASSEQLASTGELFF. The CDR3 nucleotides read TGTGCCAGCAGTGAACAACTAGCCAGCACCGGGGAGCTGTTTTTT.

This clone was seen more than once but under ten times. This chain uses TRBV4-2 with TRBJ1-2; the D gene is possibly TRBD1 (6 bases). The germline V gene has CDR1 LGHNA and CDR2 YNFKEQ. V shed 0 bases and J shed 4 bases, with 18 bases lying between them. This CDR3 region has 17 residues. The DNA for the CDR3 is TGTGCCAGCAGCCAAGACCGGGACACCTCTTTCTTCTATGGCTACACCTTC. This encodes CASSQDRDTSFFYGYTF.

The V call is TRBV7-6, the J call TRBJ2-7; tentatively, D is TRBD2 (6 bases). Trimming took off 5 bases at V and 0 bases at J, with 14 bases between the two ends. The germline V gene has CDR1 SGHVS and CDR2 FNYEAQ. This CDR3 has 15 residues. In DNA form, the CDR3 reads TGTGCCAGCAGCCTCTCCAGCGGGTCCTCCTACGAGCAGTACTTC. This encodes CASSLSSGSSYEQYF. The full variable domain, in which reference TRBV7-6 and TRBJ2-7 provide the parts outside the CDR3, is GAGVSQSPRYKVTKRGQDVALRCDPISGHVSLYWYRQALGQGPEFLTYFNYEAQQDKSGLPNDRFSAERPEGSISTLTIQRTEQRDSAMYRCASSLSSGSSYEQYFGPGTRLTVT.

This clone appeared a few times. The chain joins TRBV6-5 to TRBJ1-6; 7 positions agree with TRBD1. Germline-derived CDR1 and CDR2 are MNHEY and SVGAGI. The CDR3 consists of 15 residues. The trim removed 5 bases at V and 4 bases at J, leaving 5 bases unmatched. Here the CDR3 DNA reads TGTGCCAGCAGTCCCGGGACAGTATATAATTCACCCCTCCACTTT. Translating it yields CASSPGTVYNSPLHF.

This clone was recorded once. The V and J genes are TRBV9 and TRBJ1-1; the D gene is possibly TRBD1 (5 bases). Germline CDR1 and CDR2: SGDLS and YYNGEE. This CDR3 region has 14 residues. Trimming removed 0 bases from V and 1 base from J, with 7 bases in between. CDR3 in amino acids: CASSVAGANTEAFF. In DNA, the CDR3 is TGTGCCAGCAGCGTAGCTGGGGCGAACACTGAAGCTTTCTTT.

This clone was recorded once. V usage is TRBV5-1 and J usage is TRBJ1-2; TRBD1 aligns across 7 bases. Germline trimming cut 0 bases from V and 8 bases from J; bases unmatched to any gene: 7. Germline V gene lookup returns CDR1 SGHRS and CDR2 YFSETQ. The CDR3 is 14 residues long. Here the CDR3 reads CASSLEGQPLGYTF. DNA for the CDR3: TGCGCCAGCAGCTTGGAGGGACAGCCCCTGGGCTACACCTTC.

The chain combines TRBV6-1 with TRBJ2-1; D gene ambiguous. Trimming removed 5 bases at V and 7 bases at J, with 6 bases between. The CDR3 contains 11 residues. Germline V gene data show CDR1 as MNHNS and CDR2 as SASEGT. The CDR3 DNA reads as TGTGCCAGCAGTTTCGTAAATGAGCAGTTCTTC. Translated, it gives CASSFVNEQFF.

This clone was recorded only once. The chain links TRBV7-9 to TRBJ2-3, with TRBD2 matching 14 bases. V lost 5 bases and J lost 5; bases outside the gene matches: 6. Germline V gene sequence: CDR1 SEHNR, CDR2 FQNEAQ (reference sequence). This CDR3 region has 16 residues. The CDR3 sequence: CASSRLAGGPQDTQYF. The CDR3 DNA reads TGTGCCAGCAGCAGACTAGCGGGAGGGCCTCAAGATACGCAGTATTTT.

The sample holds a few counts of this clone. The CDR3 region is CASSLVGTSGMSEQYF. The CDR3, as DNA: TGTGCCAGCAGCTTAGTTGGGACTAGCGGGATGTCCGAGCAGTACTTC. This sequence joins TRBV11-2 and TRBJ2-7, with TRBD2 matching 13 bases. Germline CDR1 and CDR2: SGHAT and FQNNGV. J was trimmed by 6 bases and V by 1 base; bases with no gene match: 6. CDR3 length equals 16 residues.

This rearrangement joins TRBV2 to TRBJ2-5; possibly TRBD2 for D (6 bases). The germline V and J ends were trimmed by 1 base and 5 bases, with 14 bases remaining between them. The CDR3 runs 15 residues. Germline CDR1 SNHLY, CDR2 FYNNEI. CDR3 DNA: TGTGCCAGCAGTGAAGGGGCAGGCGGGGTGGAGACCCAGTACTTC. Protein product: CASSEGAGGVETQYF.

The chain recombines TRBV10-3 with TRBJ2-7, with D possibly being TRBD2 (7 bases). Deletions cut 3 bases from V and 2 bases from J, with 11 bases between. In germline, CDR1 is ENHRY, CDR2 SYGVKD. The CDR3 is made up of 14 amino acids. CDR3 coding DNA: TGTGCCATCAGTGATGAGGGGGGGACCTACGAGCAGTACTTC. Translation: CAISDEGGTYEQYF.

The CDR3 coding sequence is TGTGCCAGCAGTGAAGAGGTGGGAGGCTCCAAAAACATTCAGTACTTC. This gives the protein CASSEEVGGSKNIQYF. V and J are TRBV2 and TRBJ2-4, with a tentative D call TRBD2 (6 bases). This CDR3 spans 16 amino acids. Germline CDR1 is SNHLY and CDR2 is FYNNEI. The V and J ends lost 1 base and 2 bases respectively, with 12 bases between them.

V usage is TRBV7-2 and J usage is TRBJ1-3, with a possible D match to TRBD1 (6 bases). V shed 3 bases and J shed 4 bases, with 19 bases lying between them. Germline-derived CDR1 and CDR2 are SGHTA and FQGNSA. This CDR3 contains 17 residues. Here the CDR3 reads CASSFSTTRGDGNTIYF. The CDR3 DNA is TGTGCCAGCAGCTTCTCGACGACCAGGGGCGACGGAAACACCATATATTTT. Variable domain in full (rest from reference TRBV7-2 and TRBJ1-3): GAGVSQSPSNKVTEKGKDVELRCDPISGHTALYWYRQSLGQGLEFLIYFQGNSAPDKSGLPSDRFSAERTGGSVSTLTIQRTQQEDSAVYLCASSFSTTRGDGNTIYFGEGSWLTVV.